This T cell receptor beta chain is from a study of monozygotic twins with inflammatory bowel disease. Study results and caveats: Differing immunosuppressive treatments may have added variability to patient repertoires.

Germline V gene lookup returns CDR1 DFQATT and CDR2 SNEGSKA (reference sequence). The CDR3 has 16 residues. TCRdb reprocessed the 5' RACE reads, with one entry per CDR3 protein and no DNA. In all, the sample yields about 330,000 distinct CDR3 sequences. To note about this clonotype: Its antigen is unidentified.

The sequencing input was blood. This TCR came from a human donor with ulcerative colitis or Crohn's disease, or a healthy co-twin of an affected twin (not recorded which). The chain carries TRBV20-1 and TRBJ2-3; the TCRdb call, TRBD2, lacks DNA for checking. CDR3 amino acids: CSASPLLAASTDTQYF.